This T cell receptor beta chain was observed in a study of shared clonotypes between healthy human individuals. Overall study results and limits: Naive CD4 clonotypes overlapped across a handful of donors at approximately 4.5%. The sampled material consisted only of blood, and tissue repertoires are likely to differ.

Repertoires were generated with immunoSEQ multiplex PCR, while TCRdb's copy carries only in-frame clones and drops some. The sample has 900,000 to 1,200,000 clones, 75% to 85% seen once. Worth noting for this clone: Its antigen is not identified.

Per the germline V gene, CDR1 is LNHDA and CDR2 is SQIVND (reference sequence). Trimming shortened V by 6 bases and J by 0 bases, and 21 bases separated the two germline ends. This CDR3 region has 17 residues. Material: memory CD4+ T cells from PBMCs. Noted subset: CD45RA-negative fraction. The chain joins TRBV19 to TRBJ2-7; weak D call: TRBD1 (6 bases). The TCR comes from a man aged 18 to 35 in good health. Some clones in this sample may be carry-over from other donors' samples. CDR3 region: CASSTRDISSSSYEQYF. The CDR3 nucleotides read TGTGCCAGTAGCACCCGGGACATCTCGTCGAGCTCCTACGAGCAGTACTTC.